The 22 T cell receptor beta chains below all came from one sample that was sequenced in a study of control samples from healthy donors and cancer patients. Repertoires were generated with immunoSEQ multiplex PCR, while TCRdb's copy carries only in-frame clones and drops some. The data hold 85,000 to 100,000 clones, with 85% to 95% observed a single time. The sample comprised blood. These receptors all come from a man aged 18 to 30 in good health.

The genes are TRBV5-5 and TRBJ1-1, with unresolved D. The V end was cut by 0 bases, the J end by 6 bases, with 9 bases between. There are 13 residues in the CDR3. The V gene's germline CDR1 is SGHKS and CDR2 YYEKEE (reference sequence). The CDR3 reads CASSLGTLAEAFF. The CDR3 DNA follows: TGTGCCAGCAGCTTGGGGACGTTGGCTGAAGCTTTCTTT.

CDR3 coding DNA: TGTGCCAGTAGTATCAGAGACGCCAATGAAAAACTGTTTTTT. Its translation is CASSIRDANEKLFF. The chain uses TRBV19 and TRBJ1-4; D not resolved. The V and J ends lost 3 bases and 5 bases respectively, with 10 bases between them. The length of the CDR3 is 14 residues. The germline V gene has CDR1 LNHDA and CDR2 SQIVND (reference sequence). The full variable domain, in which reference TRBV19 and TRBJ1-4 provide the parts outside the CDR3, is DGGITQSPKYLFRKEGQNVTLSCEQNLNHDAMYWYRQDPGQGLRLIYYSQIVNDFQKGDIAEGYSVSREKKESFPLTVTSAQKNPTAFYLCASSIRDANEKLFFGSGTQLSVL.

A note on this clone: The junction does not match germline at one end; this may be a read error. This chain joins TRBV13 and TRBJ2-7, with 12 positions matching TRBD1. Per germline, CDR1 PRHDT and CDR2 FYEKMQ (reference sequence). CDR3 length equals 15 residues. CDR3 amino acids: CASSLAGQGATEQYF. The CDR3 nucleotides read TGTGCCAGCAGTTTAGCGGGACAGGGGGCCACCGAGCAGTACTTC. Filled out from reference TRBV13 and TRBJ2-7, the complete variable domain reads AAGVIQSPRHLIKEKRETATLKCYPIPRHDTVYWYQQGPGQDPQFLISFYEKMQSDKGSIPDRFSAQQFSDYHSELNMSSLELGDSALYFCASSLAGQGATEQYFGPGTRLTVT.

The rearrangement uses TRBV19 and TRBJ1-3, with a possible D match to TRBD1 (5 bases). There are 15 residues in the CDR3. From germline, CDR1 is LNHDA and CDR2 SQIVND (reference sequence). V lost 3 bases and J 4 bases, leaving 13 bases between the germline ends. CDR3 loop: CASSIGQSQGNTIYF. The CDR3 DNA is TGTGCCAGTAGTATTGGACAATCTCAAGGAAACACCATATATTTT.

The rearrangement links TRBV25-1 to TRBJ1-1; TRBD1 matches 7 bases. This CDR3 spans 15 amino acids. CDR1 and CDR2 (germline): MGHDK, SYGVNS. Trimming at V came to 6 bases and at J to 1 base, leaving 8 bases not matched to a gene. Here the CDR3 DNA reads TGTGCCAGCAGATCAGGACAGGCTGAGAACACTGAAGCTTTCTTT. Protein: CASRSGQAENTEAFF.

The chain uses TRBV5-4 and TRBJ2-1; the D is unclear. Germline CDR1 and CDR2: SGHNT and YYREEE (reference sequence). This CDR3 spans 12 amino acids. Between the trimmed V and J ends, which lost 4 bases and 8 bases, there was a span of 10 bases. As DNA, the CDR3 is TGTGCCAGCAGCCATAAACCCGATGAGCAGTTCTTC. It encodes CASSHKPDEQFF.

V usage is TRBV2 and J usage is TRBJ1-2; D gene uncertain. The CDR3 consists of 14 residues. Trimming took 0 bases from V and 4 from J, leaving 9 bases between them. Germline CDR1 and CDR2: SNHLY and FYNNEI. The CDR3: CASSEAPTAYGYTF. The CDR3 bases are TGTGCCAGCAGTGAAGCCCCGACGGCCTATGGCTACACCTTC.

CDR3: CASSLVFTGANVLTF. The CDR3 DNA follows: TGTGCCAGCAGCCTCGTATTTACTGGGGCCAACGTCCTGACTTTC. This chain uses TRBV6-5 with TRBJ2-6; D is unclear. The V gene lost 6 bases and the J gene lost 2 bases, with 11 bases spanning the gap. Germline V gives CDR1 MNHEY, CDR2 SVGAGI. The CDR3 has 15 residues.

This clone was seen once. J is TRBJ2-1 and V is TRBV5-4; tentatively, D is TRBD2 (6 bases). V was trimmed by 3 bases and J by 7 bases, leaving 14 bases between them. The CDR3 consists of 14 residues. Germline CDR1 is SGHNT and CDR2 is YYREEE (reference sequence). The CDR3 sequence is CASSSTGRENEQFF. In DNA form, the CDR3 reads TGTGCCAGCAGCTCGACGGGACGGGAGAATGAGCAGTTCTTC. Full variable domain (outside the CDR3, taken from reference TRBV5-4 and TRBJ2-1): ETGVTQSPTHLIKTRGQQVTLRCSSQSGHNTVSWYQQALGQGPQFIFQYYREEENGRGNFPPRFSGLQFPNYSSELNVNALELDDSALYLCASSSTGRENEQFFGPGTRLTVL.

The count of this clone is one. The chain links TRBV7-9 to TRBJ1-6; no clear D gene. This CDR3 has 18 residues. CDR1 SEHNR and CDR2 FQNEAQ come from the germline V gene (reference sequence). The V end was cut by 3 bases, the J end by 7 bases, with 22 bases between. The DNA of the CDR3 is TGTGCCAGCAGCTTCTCACGGCGCAGGAGGATTGACAATTCACCCCTCCACTTT. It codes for CASSFSRRRRIDNSPLHF.

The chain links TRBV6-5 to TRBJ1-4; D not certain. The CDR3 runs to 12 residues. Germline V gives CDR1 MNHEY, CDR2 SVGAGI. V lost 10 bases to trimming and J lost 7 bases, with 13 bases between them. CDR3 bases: TGTGCCACCTGGGTGATGGGTGAAAAACTGTTTTTT. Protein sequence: CATWVMGEKLFF.

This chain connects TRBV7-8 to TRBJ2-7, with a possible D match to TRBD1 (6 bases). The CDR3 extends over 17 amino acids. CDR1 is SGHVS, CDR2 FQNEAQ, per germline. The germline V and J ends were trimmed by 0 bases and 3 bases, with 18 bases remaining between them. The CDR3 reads CASSLAAGVQPGYEQYF. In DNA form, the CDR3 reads TGTGCCAGCAGCTTAGCAGCAGGGGTCCAACCCGGCTACGAGCAGTACTTC.

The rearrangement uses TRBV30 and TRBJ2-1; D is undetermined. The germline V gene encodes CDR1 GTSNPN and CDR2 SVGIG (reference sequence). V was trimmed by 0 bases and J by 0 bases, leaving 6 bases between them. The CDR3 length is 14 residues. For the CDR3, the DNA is TGTGCCTGGAGTGTACTGAGCTCCTACAATGAGCAGTTCTTC. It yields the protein CAWSVLSSYNEQFF. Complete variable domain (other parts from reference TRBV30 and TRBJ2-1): SQTIHQWPATLVQPVGSPLSLECTVEGTSNPNLYWYRQAAGRGLQLLFYSVGIGQISSEVPQNLSASRPQDRQFILSSKKLLLSDSGFYLCAWSVLSSYNEQFFGPGTRLTVL.

The CDR3 sequence is CSGGPGGGGPYEQYF. DNA for the CDR3: TGCAGCGGGGGACCGGGGGGGGGCGGACCCTACGAGCAGTACTTC. The chain employs TRBV29-1 and TRBJ2-7; TRBD2 matches 8 bases. Germline V gene data show CDR1 as SQVTM and CDR2 as ANQGSEA. CDR3 size: 15 residues. V dropped 7 bases and J dropped 2; count of bases not matched to a gene: 13.

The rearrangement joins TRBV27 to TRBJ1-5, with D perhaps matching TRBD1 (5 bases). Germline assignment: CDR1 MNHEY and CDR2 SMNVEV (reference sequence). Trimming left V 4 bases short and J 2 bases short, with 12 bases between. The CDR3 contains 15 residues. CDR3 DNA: TGTGCCAGCAGTTACCGGGGGGAGGGCAATCAGCCCCAGCATTTT. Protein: CASSYRGEGNQPQHF.

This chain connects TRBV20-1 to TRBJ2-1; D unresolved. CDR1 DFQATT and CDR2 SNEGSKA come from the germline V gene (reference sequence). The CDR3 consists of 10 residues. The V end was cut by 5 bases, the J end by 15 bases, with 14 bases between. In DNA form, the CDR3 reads TGCAGTGCTCCGCTAGGAGTTCCGTTCTTC. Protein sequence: CSAPLGVPFF.

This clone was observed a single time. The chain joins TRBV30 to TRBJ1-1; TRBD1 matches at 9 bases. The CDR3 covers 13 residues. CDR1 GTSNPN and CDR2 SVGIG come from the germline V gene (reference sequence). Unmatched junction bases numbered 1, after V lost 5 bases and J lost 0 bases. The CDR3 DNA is TGTGCCTGGGACAGGGGGATGAACACTGAAGCTTTCTTT. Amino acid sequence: CAWDRGMNTEAFF.

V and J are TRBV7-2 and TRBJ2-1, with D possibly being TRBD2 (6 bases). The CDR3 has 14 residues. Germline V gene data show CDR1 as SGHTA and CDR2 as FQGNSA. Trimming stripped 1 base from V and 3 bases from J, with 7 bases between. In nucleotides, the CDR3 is TGTGCCAGCAGCTTAGGCGGGATCTACAATGAGCAGTTCTTC. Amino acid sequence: CASSLGGIYNEQFF.

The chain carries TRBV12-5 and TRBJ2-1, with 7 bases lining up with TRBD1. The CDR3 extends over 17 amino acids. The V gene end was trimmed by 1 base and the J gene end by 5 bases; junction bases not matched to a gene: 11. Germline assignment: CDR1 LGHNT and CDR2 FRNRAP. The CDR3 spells CASGLGVRQGMNNEQFF. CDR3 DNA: TGTGCTAGTGGTTTGGGGGTGAGACAGGGTATGAACAATGAGCAGTTCTTC.

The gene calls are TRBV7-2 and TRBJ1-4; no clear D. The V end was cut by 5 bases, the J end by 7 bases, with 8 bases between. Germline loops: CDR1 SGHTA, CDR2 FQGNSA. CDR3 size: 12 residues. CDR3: CASSPPGEKLFF. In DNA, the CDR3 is TGTGCCAGCAGCCCGCCGGGTGAAAAACTGTTTTTT.

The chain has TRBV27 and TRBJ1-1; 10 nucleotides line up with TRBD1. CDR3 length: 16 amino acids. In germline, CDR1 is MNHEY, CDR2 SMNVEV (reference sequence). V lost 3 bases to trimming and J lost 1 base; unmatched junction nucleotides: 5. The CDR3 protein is CASSFDRGRWNTEAFF. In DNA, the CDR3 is TGTGCCAGCAGTTTCGACAGGGGGCGATGGAACACTGAAGCTTTCTTT.

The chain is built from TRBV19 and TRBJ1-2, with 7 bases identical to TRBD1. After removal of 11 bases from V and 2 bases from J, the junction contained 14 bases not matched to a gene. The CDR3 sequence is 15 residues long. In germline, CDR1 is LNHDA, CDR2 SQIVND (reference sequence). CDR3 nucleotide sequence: TGTGCCTCTCGCGGGGACAGATTATACAACTATGGCTACACCTTC. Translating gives CASRGDRLYNYGYTF.